The 27 T cell receptor beta chains below come from one sample, sequenced in a study of T cells in localized non-small cell lung cancer. Method: immunoSEQ multiplex PCR; TCRdb's copy keeps in-frame clones and lacks some. This table holds approximately 41,000 clones, 85% to 90% found once. This material consisted of peripheral blood, taken before any cancer treatment. The receptors derive from a woman aged 18-49 years with stage III lung adenocarcinoma.

This clone was observed once. One end of the junction fails to match germline, which may point to a read error. The V call is TRBV7-7, the J call TRBJ2-7; 7 positions agree with TRBD1. CDR3 size: 18 residues. CDR1 and CDR2 from the germline V gene are SSHAT and FNYEAQ (reference sequence). The CDR3 DNA follows: TGTGCTAGCAGCGAACAACCTCCGGGGACAGCGAGCTCCTACGAGCAGTACTTC. It yields the protein CASSEQPPGTASSYEQYF.

This clone was recorded only once. The gene calls are TRBV11-3 and TRBJ2-3; TRBD2 matches at 8 bases. Looked up from germline, CDR1 is SGHNT and CDR2 is YENEEA. The J segment lost 2 bases and the V segment lost 5 bases, leaving 3 bases of the junction unmatched. The CDR3 is 14 residues long. The DNA of the CDR3 is TGTGCCAGCAGCCGGGGGGGGAACACAGATACGCAGTATTTT. Translation: CASSRGGNTDTQYF.

The J gene is TRBJ2-1, the V gene TRBV5-1; 11 nucleotides align to TRBD2. After removal of 4 bases from V and 5 bases from J, the junction contained 8 bases not matched to a gene. Germline lookup yields CDR1 SGHRS and CDR2 YFSETQ. The CDR3 covers 16 residues. The CDR3 DNA follows: TGCGCCAGCAGCACCAGGGGTAGCGGGGGGGACAATGAGCAGTTCTTC. Its translation: CASSTRGSGGDNEQFF. The full variable domain, rest sourced from reference TRBV5-1 and TRBJ2-1, is KAGVTQTPRYLIKTRGQQVTLSCSPISGHRSVSWYQQTPGQGLQFLFEYFSETQRNKGNFPGRFSGRQFSNSRSEMNVSTLELGDSALYLCASSTRGSGGDNEQFFGPGTRLTVL.

The table lists this clone with a few counts. This chain connects TRBV6-5 to TRBJ1-2, with 8 bases that match TRBD1. Germline V gene lookup returns CDR1 MNHEY and CDR2 SVGAGI. This CDR3 has 13 amino acids. The ends lost 5 bases at V and 3 bases at J; junction bases unmatched: 2. DNA for the CDR3: TGTGCCAGCAGTCAGGGGGCAGACTATGGCTACACCTTC. Residues: CASSQGADYGYTF.

V usage is TRBV7-3 and J usage is TRBJ2-7; the match to TRBD2 covers 11 bases. The V segment lost 6 bases and the J segment 6 bases; nucleotides outside the gene matches: 7. Germline V lookup: CDR1 SGHTA, CDR2 FQGTGA. CDR3 length: 14 residues. In nucleotides, the CDR3 is TGTGCCAGCAGTCCGGGACTAGCGGCTGCCGAGCAGTACTTC. Its translation: CASSPGLAAAEQYF.

V gene TRBV15 combines with J gene TRBJ1-6; 8 nucleotides align to TRBD1. CDR1 LNHNV and CDR2 YYDKDF come from the germline V gene (reference sequence). CDR3 length: 13 residues. V was clipped by 3 bases and J by 9 bases; unmatched bases: 1. CDR3: CATSSDRGSPLHF. The CDR3, as DNA: TGTGCCACCAGCAGCGACAGGGGTTCACCCCTCCACTTT.

The J gene is TRBJ1-6, the V gene TRBV19; D gene uncertain. The CDR3 is 15 residues long. Per germline, CDR1 LNHDA and CDR2 SQIVND (reference sequence). Trimming took off 8 bases at V and 0 bases at J, with 11 bases between the two ends. CDR3 loop: CASGTTGSYNSPLHF. The CDR3 nucleotides are TGTGCCAGTGGAACGACGGGCTCCTATAATTCACCCCTCCACTTT.

The chain is built from TRBV13 and TRBJ2-7; D might be TRBD2 (5 bases). CDR3 size: 14 residues. In germline, CDR1 is PRHDT, CDR2 FYEKMQ (reference sequence). V was cut by 5 bases and J by 3 bases, with 14 bases left in between. Here the CDR3 reads CASSPFGRDYEQYF. For the CDR3, the DNA is TGTGCCAGCAGCCCCTTTGGCCGGGACTACGAGCAGTACTTC. The full variable domain, its missing parts supplied by reference TRBV13 and TRBJ2-7, is AAGVIQSPRHLIKEKRETATLKCYPIPRHDTVYWYQQGPGQDPQFLISFYEKMQSDKGSIPDRFSAQQFSDYHSELNMSSLELGDSALYFCASSPFGRDYEQYFGPGTRLTVT.

This chain joins TRBV9 and TRBJ2-3; D is unresolved. Deletions cut 0 bases from V and 5 bases from J, with 10 bases between. Germline loops: CDR1 SGDLS, CDR2 YYNGEE. The CDR3 consists of 14 residues. The CDR3 coding sequence is TGTGCCAGCAGCGTAGATCTAGTGGGAGATACGCAGTATTTT. This sequence encodes CASSVDLVGDTQYF.

The chain recombines TRBV7-2 with TRBJ2-1; tentative D call: TRBD2 (6 bases). V was cut by 1 base and J by 9 bases, with 16 bases left in between. The CDR3 totals 15 residues. CDR1 is SGHTA, CDR2 FQGNSA, per germline. The CDR3 sequence is CASSLVRPLGGEQFF. CDR3 coding DNA: TGTGCCAGCAGCTTAGTGAGACCCTTGGGAGGTGAGCAGTTCTTC. The entire variable domain, with the rest obtained from reference TRBV7-2 and TRBJ2-1, is as follows: GAGVSQSPSNKVTEKGKDVELRCDPISGHTALYWYRQSLGQGLEFLIYFQGNSAPDKSGLPSDRFSAERTGGSVSTLTIQRTQQEDSAVYLCASSLVRPLGGEQFFGPGTRLTVL.

The chain employs TRBV7-9 and TRBJ2-7; possibly TRBD2 for D (5 bases). Per germline, CDR1 SEHNR and CDR2 FQNEAQ (reference sequence). The CDR3 sequence is 11 residues long. The germline V and J ends were trimmed by 5 bases and 13 bases, with 15 bases remaining between them. The CDR3 loop reads CASSPEGRIYF. DNA for the CDR3: TGTGCCAGCAGCCCCGAGGGCAGGATCTACTTC.

V gene TRBV11-2 combines with J gene TRBJ1-6; D is undetermined. Germline V lookup: CDR1 SGHAT, CDR2 FQNNGV. V was trimmed by 1 base and J by 10 bases, leaving 14 bases between them. This CDR3 comprises 15 residues. Written as DNA, the CDR3 is TGTGCCAGCAGCTTAGGGCAGCTACTTGACTCACCCCTCCACTTT. This gives the protein CASSLGQLLDSPLHF. The full variable domain, rest sourced from reference TRBV11-2 and TRBJ1-6, is EAGVAQSPRYKIIEKRQSVAFWCNPISGHATLYWYQQILGQGPKLLIQFQNNGVVDDSQLPKDRFSAERLKGVDSTLKIQPAKLEDSAVYLCASSLGQLLDSPLHFGNGTRLTVT.

The count of this clone is one. V gene TRBV6-5 combines with J gene TRBJ2-1; tentatively, D is TRBD2 (5 bases). CDR3 length equals 15 residues. V was clipped by 2 bases and J by 5 bases, with 13 bases between them. Germline assignment: CDR1 MNHEY and CDR2 SVGAGI. CDR3 protein: CASSYGQEADNEQFF. The DNA of the CDR3 is TGTGCCAGCAGTTACGGGCAGGAGGCAGACAATGAGCAGTTCTTC.

The genes are TRBV6-1 and TRBJ2-1; 8 bases align to TRBD1. The CDR3 has 16 amino acids. J lost 7 bases, V lost 4 bases, and 12 bases had no gene match. Germline loops: CDR1 MNHNS, CDR2 SASEGT. CDR3 amino acids: CASSGRGQVQRNEQFF. In DNA, the CDR3 is TGTGCCAGCAGTGGGCGGGGACAGGTCCAGAGGAATGAGCAGTTCTTC.

A single count supports this clone. V gene TRBV2 combines with J gene TRBJ2-5, with TRBD2 matching 10 bases. The CDR3 loop spans 15 amino acids. Germline V gene lookup returns CDR1 SNHLY and CDR2 FYNNEI. V was clipped by 5 bases and J by 2 bases; unmatched bases: 5. Here the CDR3 reads CASSRTSGGQETQYF. CDR3 nucleotides: TGTGCCAGCAGTAGGACTAGCGGCGGGCAAGAGACCCAGTACTTC.

This clone was observed a few times. The chain links TRBV6-1 to TRBJ1-2; D is unclear. Per germline, CDR1 MNHNS and CDR2 SASEGT. The V end lost 2 bases, the J end lost 9 bases, and 7 bases lay between the germline ends. The CDR3 spans 11 residues. The CDR3 sequence is CASSESESYTF. As DNA, the CDR3 is TGTGCCAGCAGTGAATCGGAGAGCTACACCTTC.

J is TRBJ2-1 and V is TRBV9; 10 nucleotides agree with TRBD1. The V gene end was trimmed by 2 bases and the J gene end by 7 bases; junction bases not matched to a gene: 6. CDR3 length: 15 amino acids. Germline CDR1 reads SGDLS; CDR2 reads YYNGEE. The CDR3 reads CASSVGQGPGNEQFF. Written as DNA, the CDR3 is TGTGCCAGCAGCGTGGGACAGGGGCCTGGAAATGAGCAGTTCTTC.

The chain recombines TRBV6-5 with TRBJ1-2; D is perhaps TRBD1 (6 bases). Trimming removed 4 bases from V and 8 bases from J, with 14 bases in between. Germline V lookup: CDR1 MNHEY, CDR2 SVGAGI. This CDR3 spans 13 amino acids. The CDR3 sequence is CASSSGGPGGYTF. As DNA, the CDR3 is TGTGCCAGCAGTTCGGGGGGGCCGGGAGGCTACACCTTC.

The rearrangement joins TRBV7-9 to TRBJ1-1; TRBD1 aligns across 8 bases. There are 15 residues in the CDR3. Germline-derived CDR1 and CDR2 are SEHNR and FQNEAQ (reference sequence). V trimming: 3 bases; J trimming: 4 bases; junction bases outside the gene matches: 7. The CDR3 spells CASSFVGDRITEAFF. CDR3 sequence (DNA): TGTGCCAGCAGCTTCGTCGGGGACAGGATCACTGAAGCTTTCTTT. Filled out from reference TRBV7-9 and TRBJ1-1, the complete variable domain reads DTGVSQNPRHKITKRGQNVTFRCDPISEHNRLYWYRQTLGQGPEFLTYFQNEAQLEKSRLLSDRFSAERPKGSFSTLEIQRTEQGDSAMYLCASSFVGDRITEAFFGQGTRLTVV.

The rearrangement links TRBV18 to TRBJ2-3, with 9 bases fitting TRBD1. The V and J ends lost 8 bases and 2 bases, in that order; junction bases with no gene match: 8. Germline V gives CDR1 KGHSH, CDR2 LQKENI. The CDR3 extends over 15 amino acids. The CDR3, as DNA: TGTGCCAGCCGACCGGGACAGGGATTCACAGATACGCAGTATTTT. It specifies CASRPGQGFTDTQYF.

J is TRBJ2-2 and V is TRBV6-1, with a possible D match to TRBD2 (6 bases). There are 15 residues in the CDR3. Germline V gene data show CDR1 as MNHNS and CDR2 as SASEGT. V shed 5 bases and J shed 4 bases, with 14 bases lying between them. CDR3 region: CASSRQGLRTGELFF. The CDR3 DNA reads TGTGCCAGCAGTAGGCAGGGACTCCGCACCGGGGAGCTGTTTTTT.

The J gene is TRBJ1-1, the V gene TRBV5-6; D call uncertain. Trimming cost V 4 bases and J 0 bases, with 10 bases left between them. Germline V gives CDR1 SGHDT, CDR2 YYEEEE. This CDR3 region has 14 residues. CDR3 sequence reads: CASSLLVMNTEAFF. Written as DNA, the CDR3 is TGTGCCAGCAGCCTGTTGGTTATGAACACTGAAGCTTTCTTT.

This clone is a singleton in its sample. This chain joins TRBV18 and TRBJ1-5; D is uncertain. Germline V CDR1 and CDR2: KGHSH, LQKENI. With 2 bases removed from V and 3 bases from J, the gap between germline ends came to 5 bases. The CDR3 totals 13 residues. CDR3 loop: CASSPGNNQPQHF. The CDR3 DNA sequence: TGTGCCAGCTCACCAGGGAACAATCAGCCCCAGCATTTT.

The gene calls are TRBV29-1 and TRBJ2-5; 8 nucleotides line up with TRBD1. The CDR3 runs to 14 residues. J was trimmed by 6 bases and V by 1 base; bases with no gene match: 7. Germline assignment: CDR1 SQVTM and CDR2 ANQGSEA. CDR3 region: CSVEGTQGAQTQYF. The CDR3 coding sequence is TGCAGCGTTGAAGGGACCCAGGGGGCCCAGACCCAGTACTTC.

This clone was picked up one time. The V and J genes are TRBV7-2 and TRBJ1-2, with 7 bases matching TRBD1. CDR3 size: 14 residues. V lost 4 bases, J lost 1 base, and 3 bases stayed unmatched. CDR1 SGHTA and CDR2 FQGNSA come from the germline V gene. CDR3 protein: CASSSDRVNYGYTF. Written as DNA, the CDR3 is TGTGCCAGCAGCTCCGACAGGGTTAACTATGGCTACACCTTC.

This clone was picked up one time. The V gene is TRBV6-5, the J gene TRBJ2-1, with D possibly TRBD1 on 6 matching bases. Trimming stripped 4 bases from V and 3 bases from J, with 10 bases between. The V gene's germline CDR1 is MNHEY and CDR2 SVGAGI. CDR3 length: 14 amino acids. The CDR3 here is CASSSGANYNEQFF. DNA for the CDR3: TGTGCCAGCAGTTCAGGGGCGAACTACAATGAGCAGTTCTTC.

Only a few counts were recorded for this clone. This sequence joins TRBV2 and TRBJ1-2, with 9 bases identical to TRBD1. The CDR3 spans 14 residues. The V and J ends lost 7 bases and 8 bases, in that order; junction bases with no gene match: 11. CDR1 is SNHLY and CDR2 is FYNNEI in the germline V gene. DNA of the CDR3: TGTGCCAGCATCCCGGGACAGGGACTGAAAGGCTACACCTTC. The encoded protein is CASIPGQGLKGYTF.